A single sample is the source of the 32 T cell receptor beta chains below, sequenced in a study of cytomegalovirus exposure and HLA in healthy donors. Profiled with immunoSEQ multiplex PCR; TCRdb holds only in-frame clones, not every one. The table records roughly 130,000 clones, nearly 90% of them present only once. Sample: PBMCs. These receptors were collected from a man aged 25 to 40 in good health and CMV-seronegative.

The chain combines TRBV4-2 with TRBJ1-5; possible D gene TRBD1, 5 bases. Germline loops: CDR1 LGHNA, CDR2 YNFKEQ. CDR3 size: 15 residues. V was pared by 1 base and J by 1 base, with 8 bases between. The CDR3 DNA reads as TGTGCCAGCAGCCAAGCCCGGACAAGCAATCAGCCCCAGCATTTT. It is translated as CASSQARTSNQPQHF.

The rearrangement joins TRBV6-1 to TRBJ1-3; D remains ambiguous. Germline CDR1 and CDR2: MNHNS and SASEGT. The CDR3 loop spans 12 amino acids. Trimming took off 10 bases at V and 4 bases at J, with 11 bases between the two ends. The CDR3 reads CATEVFGNTIYF. CDR3 DNA: TGTGCCACCGAGGTGTTCGGAAACACCATATATTTT.

The V call is TRBV7-2, the J call TRBJ1-1; D possibly corresponds to TRBD1 (5 bases). Germline V CDR1 and CDR2: SGHTA, FQGNSA. This CDR3 is 13 amino acids long. V was shortened by 6 bases and J by 4 bases, with 12 bases between the two germline ends. The CDR3 DNA reads as TGTGCCAGCAGGATAACAGGCTCCACTGAAGCTTTCTTT. Encoded protein: CASRITGSTEAFF.

The J gene is TRBJ1-2, the V gene TRBV6-5; TRBD1 might be the D (5 bases). There are 15 residues in the CDR3. Germline values: CDR1 MNHEY, CDR2 SVGAGI. V gave up 6 bases and J gave up 4 bases, with 18 bases separating them. Here the CDR3 reads CASSLQGASGYGYTF. CDR3 nucleotides: TGTGCCAGCAGCCTTCAAGGGGCATCGGGCTATGGCTACACCTTC.

V is TRBV5-1 and J is TRBJ2-1; 11 positions agree with TRBD1. The junction had 4 bases not matched to a gene; V was cut back by 4 bases and J by 7 bases. The germline V gene has CDR1 SGHRS and CDR2 YFSETQ. The CDR3 extends over 14 amino acids. CDR3 coding DNA: TGCGCCAGCAGCCTAGGACAGGGGGCAAATGAGCAGTTCTTC. Protein: CASSLGQGANEQFF.

The rearrangement uses TRBV7-8 and TRBJ2-3; weak D call: TRBD2 (5 bases). Trimming cost V 3 bases and J 5 bases, with 6 bases left between them. The CDR3 is 12 amino acids. CDR1 is SGHVS, CDR2 FQNEAQ, per germline. This chain's CDR3 is CASSFRGDTQYF. CDR3 DNA sequence: TGTGCCAGCAGCTTCCGGGGAGATACGCAGTATTTT.

V is TRBV19 and J is TRBJ2-3; TRBD2 matches at 10 bases. The CDR3 contains 15 residues. Trimming at V came to 6 bases and at J to 4 bases, leaving 7 bases not matched to a gene. Germline assignment: CDR1 LNHDA and CDR2 SQIVND (reference sequence). The CDR3 here is CASSELAGIPDTQYF. CDR3 DNA: TGTGCCAGTAGCGAACTAGCGGGGATTCCAGATACGCAGTATTTT.

The rearrangement uses TRBV28 and TRBJ2-7, with 9 positions matching TRBD1. Germline assignment: CDR1 MDHEN and CDR2 SYDVKM. Germline trimming cut 5 bases from V and 2 bases from J; bases unmatched to any gene: 10. The length of the CDR3 is 16 residues. Here the CDR3 DNA reads TGTGCCAGCAGTCCGGGACAGGGAAGCCAAGCCTACGAGCAGTACTTC. Encoded protein: CASSPGQGSQAYEQYF.

V gene TRBV28 combines with J gene TRBJ2-5; TRBD2 matches 10 bases. Germline CDR1 is MDHEN and CDR2 is SYDVKM. The CDR3 is 18 residues long. V lost 3 bases, J lost 4 bases, and 14 bases stayed unmatched. The CDR3 protein is CASSFLVASGGRGETQYF. CDR3 nucleotides: TGTGCCAGCAGTTTCTTAGTGGCTAGCGGGGGCCGTGGAGAGACCCAGTACTTC. Using reference TRBV28 and TRBJ2-5 for the parts outside the CDR3, the full variable domain is DVKVTQSSRYLVKRTGEKVFLECVQDMDHENMFWYRQDPGLGLRLIYFSYDVKMKEKGDIPEGYSVSREKKERFSLILESASTNQTSMYLCASSFLVASGGRGETQYFGPGTRLLVL.

The CDR3 sequence: CASSQDSQGAREQYF. CDR3 in DNA: TGCGCCAGCAGCCAAGATAGCCAGGGGGCGCGTGAGCAGTACTTC. The rearrangement joins TRBV4-3 to TRBJ2-7; 8 bases line up with TRBD1. J was trimmed by 7 bases and V by 0 bases; bases with no gene match: 8. This CDR3 region has 15 residues. The germline CDR1 and CDR2 sequences are LGHNA and YSLEER.

The rearrangement joins TRBV7-9 to TRBJ2-6; D not resolved. Germline values: CDR1 SEHNR, CDR2 FQNEAQ (reference sequence). The V end lost 5 bases, the J end lost 0 bases, and 8 bases lay between the germline ends. This CDR3 is 15 amino acids long. This CDR3 is CASSPSGSGANVLTF. CDR3 nucleotide sequence: TGTGCCAGCAGCCCCTCGGGCTCTGGGGCCAACGTCCTGACTTTC.

V usage is TRBV7-2 and J usage is TRBJ1-1, with D possibly being TRBD1 (5 bases). The V end lost 1 base, the J end lost 0 bases, and 12 bases lay between the germline ends. This CDR3 comprises 16 residues. Germline V gives CDR1 SGHTA, CDR2 FQGNSA. The CDR3 sequence: CASSLVGGAMNTEAFF. The CDR3 nucleotides are TGTGCCAGCAGCTTAGTGGGCGGGGCTATGAACACTGAAGCTTTCTTT.

V is TRBV15 and J is TRBJ2-7, with a tentative D call TRBD2 (7 bases). The ends were cut back, 3 bases at V and 0 bases at J, with 12 bases in the middle. Germline CDR1 reads LNHNV; CDR2 reads YYDKDF (reference sequence). The CDR3 extends over 15 amino acids. The CDR3 reads CATSRSGGPSYEQYF. The CDR3 DNA follows: TGTGCCACCAGCAGGTCCGGGGGGCCCTCCTACGAGCAGTACTTC.

This clone showed up just a few times. The chain has TRBV19 and TRBJ1-5; 10 bases align to TRBD1. The CDR3 consists of 13 residues. Trimming cost V 5 bases and J 5 bases; bases outside gene matches: 0. Germline V CDR1 and CDR2: LNHDA, SQIVND (reference sequence). The CDR3 region has the DNA TGTGCCAGTAGTGGGACAGGGGATCAGCCCCAGCATTTT. This codes for CASSGTGDQPQHF.

V is TRBV15 and J is TRBJ1-4; 8 positions agree with TRBD1. J gave up 4 bases and V 2 bases, and 9 bases lay outside the gene matches. The CDR3 length is 17 residues. The germline CDR1 and CDR2 sequences are LNHNV and YYDKDF (reference sequence). CDR3 in DNA: TGTGCCACCAGCAGACAAACGACAGGGGCCGTTAATGAAAAACTGTTTTTT. It yields the protein CATSRQTTGAVNEKLFF. Supplemented by reference TRBV15 and TRBJ1-4, the full variable domain reads DAMVIQNPRYQVTQFGKPVTLSCSQTLNHNVMYWYQQKSSQAPKLLFHYYDKDFNNEADTPDNFQSRRPNTSFCFLDIRSPGLGDTAMYLCATSRQTTGAVNEKLFFGSGTQLSVL.

The chain is built from TRBV6-1 and TRBJ2-1; unclear D gene. Trimming stripped 5 bases from V and 9 bases from J, with 8 bases between. The CDR3 runs 11 residues. Germline loops: CDR1 MNHNS, CDR2 SASEGT. CDR3 amino acids: CASSSAVEQFF. The CDR3 DNA sequence: TGTGCCAGCAGTTCCGCGGTTGAGCAGTTCTTC.

J is TRBJ2-3 and V is TRBV28, with TRBD1 matching over 8 bases. Germline loops: CDR1 MDHEN, CDR2 SYDVKM. J gave up 6 bases and V 5 bases, and 7 bases lay outside the gene matches. The CDR3 sequence is 14 residues long. The CDR3 sequence: CASSRTGIMDTQYF. CDR3 in DNA: TGTGCCAGCAGTCGGACAGGGATCATGGATACGCAGTATTTT.

This chain uses TRBV7-9 with TRBJ2-7; possible D gene TRBD2, 5 bases. The CDR3 sequence is 13 residues long. Germline assignment: CDR1 SEHNR and CDR2 FQNEAQ (reference sequence). Trimming took 7 bases from V and 5 from J, leaving 15 bases between them. The DNA for the CDR3 is TGTGCCAGCACCCCGTGGGGAGAGGACGAGCAGTACTTC. Its protein product is CASTPWGEDEQYF.

The chain has TRBV27 and TRBJ1-2, with 10 positions matching TRBD1. The junction had 1 base not matched to a gene; V was cut back by 5 bases and J by 1 base. This CDR3 is 14 amino acids long. Germline V gene sequence: CDR1 MNHEY, CDR2 SMNVEV (reference sequence). The DNA of the CDR3 is TGTGCCAGCAGTCGGGACAGGGGTAACTATGGCTACACCTTC. This translates into CASSRDRGNYGYTF.

The J gene is TRBJ1-2, the V gene TRBV11-2, with 8 bases matching TRBD1. Germline V gives CDR1 SGHAT, CDR2 FQNNGV. V shed 1 base and J 5 bases; nucleotides not matched to a gene: 6. The CDR3 is made up of 15 amino acids. Written as DNA, the CDR3 is TGTGCCAGCAGCTTAGTGGGACAGGCAGCGTATGGCTACACCTTC. Its translation: CASSLVGQAAYGYTF.

This rearrangement joins TRBV4-1 to TRBJ2-6, with D possibly matching TRBD2 (5 bases). V lost 0 bases to trimming and J lost 0 bases, with 9 bases between them. The CDR3 covers 17 residues. Per the germline V gene, CDR1 is MGHRA and CDR2 is YSYEKL. CDR3 bases: TGCGCCAGCAGCCAAGATTGGCGGGTCTCTGGGGCCAACGTCCTGACTTTC. This gives the protein CASSQDWRVSGANVLTF.

The chain has TRBV18 and TRBJ2-7, with 8 nucleotides matching TRBD1. There are 14 residues in the CDR3. Per the germline V gene, CDR1 is KGHSH and CDR2 is LQKENI. J gave up 2 bases and V 4 bases, and 4 bases lay outside the gene matches. This chain's CDR3 is CASSLAGGPYEQYF. In DNA form, the CDR3 reads TGTGCCAGCTCACTCGCAGGGGGCCCCTACGAGCAGTACTTC.

This chain joins TRBV20-1 and TRBJ1-1; 7 bases agree with TRBD1. This CDR3 is 11 amino acids long. Germline-derived CDR1 and CDR2 are DFQATT and SNEGSKA (reference sequence). The ends lost 3 bases at V and 9 bases at J; junction bases unmatched: 4. As DNA, the CDR3 is TGCAGTGCTAGCCGGGACAGCAAAGCTTTCTTT. Protein sequence: CSASRDSKAFF.

The genes are TRBV6-5 and TRBJ2-2; TRBD1 matches at 8 bases. V dropped 6 bases and J dropped 0; count of bases not matched to a gene: 3. Germline CDR1 MNHEY, CDR2 SVGAGI. The length of the CDR3 is 15 residues. The CDR3: CASRLGQANTGELFF. DNA for the CDR3: TGTGCCAGCAGATTGGGACAGGCGAACACCGGGGAGCTGTTTTTT.

The chain carries TRBV27 and TRBJ1-1; 8 bases agree with TRBD1. This CDR3 region has 14 residues. The V segment lost 6 bases and the J segment 1 base; nucleotides outside the gene matches: 4. Germline CDR1 and CDR2: MNHEY and SMNVEV (reference sequence). The chain's CDR3 is CASRSTGENTEAFF. The CDR3 DNA follows: TGTGCCAGCAGATCGACAGGGGAGAACACTGAAGCTTTCTTT.

The rearrangement joins TRBV19 to TRBJ2-3; the match to TRBD1 covers 8 bases. Unmatched junction bases numbered 11, after V lost 10 bases and J lost 2 bases. The CDR3 consists of 15 residues. The germline V gene has CDR1 LNHDA and CDR2 SQIVND (reference sequence). CDR3 sequence: CATRRQGRSTDTQYF. For the CDR3, the DNA is TGTGCCACCCGAAGACAGGGGCGCTCCACAGATACGCAGTATTTT. The full variable domain, completed using reference TRBV19 and TRBJ2-3, is DGGITQSPKYLFRKEGQNVTLSCEQNLNHDAMYWYRQDPGQGLRLIYYSQIVNDFQKGDIAEGYSVSREKKESFPLTVTSAQKNPTAFYLCATRRQGRSTDTQYFGPGTRLTVL.

This clone was recorded once. The chain employs TRBV7-2 and TRBJ2-5; D not resolved. CDR1 SGHTA and CDR2 FQGNSA come from the germline V gene. Trimming removed 6 bases at V and 4 bases at J, with 18 bases between. The CDR3 has 15 amino acids. The CDR3 sequence is CASRYAPTSGETQYF. DNA of the CDR3: TGTGCCAGCAGATACGCGCCCACATCGGGAGAGACCCAGTACTTC.

The gene calls are TRBV7-3 and TRBJ1-6, with D maybe TRBD1 (6 bases). The CDR3 totals 14 residues. Trimming cost V 5 bases and J 9 bases, with 14 bases left between them. CDR1 SGHTA and CDR2 FQGTGA come from the germline V gene. CDR3 residues: CASSLRGLGSPLHF. CDR3 coding DNA: TGTGCCAGCAGCCTCAGGGGTTTAGGTTCACCCCTCCACTTT.

The V gene is TRBV6-5, the J gene TRBJ1-5; tentatively, D is TRBD1 (6 bases). This CDR3 is built from 13 residues. Germline CDR1 MNHEY, CDR2 SVGAGI. Trimming pared 6 bases from V and 6 bases from J, leaving 12 bases between. The CDR3 sequence is CASSQGFGQPQHF. In DNA form, the CDR3 reads TGTGCCAGCAGCCAGGGGTTTGGTCAGCCCCAGCATTTT.

The chain couples TRBV12-5 to TRBJ2-1, with a possible D match to TRBD2 (6 bases). Germline CDR1 reads LGHNT; CDR2 reads FRNRAP. This CDR3 region has 13 residues. V lost 7 bases, J lost 8 bases, and 15 bases lay in between. The CDR3 DNA reads TGTGCTAGTGCCCTAGGCGGGGCGGATGAGCAGTTCTTC. Protein: CASALGGADEQFF.

The rearrangement joins TRBV7-9 to TRBJ2-1; D may be TRBD2 (6 bases). The germline V and J ends were trimmed by 4 bases and 15 bases, with 19 bases remaining between them. Per germline, CDR1 SEHNR and CDR2 FQNEAQ (reference sequence). The CDR3 is made up of 13 amino acids. The chain's CDR3 is CASSWGEESERFF. DNA of the CDR3: TGTGCCAGCAGCTGGGGGGAGGAGTCCGAACGGTTCTTC.

J is TRBJ1-2 and V is TRBV27; no definite D call. The ends were cut back, 3 bases at V and 4 bases at J, with 12 bases in the middle. This CDR3 is 14 amino acids long. In germline, CDR1 is MNHEY, CDR2 SMNVEV (reference sequence). The CDR3 sequence is CASSLEGSGYGYTF. The CDR3 bases are TGTGCCAGCAGTTTGGAAGGATCGGGCTATGGCTACACCTTC.